The clone carrying this T cell receptor (beta chain) was found once. The target antigen is unknown. The data are from a study of siplizumab effects on memory and regulatory T cells. Study-wide results and caveats: Naive T cells appeared more varied than memory cells and looked like key alloresponse contributors. Just a small share of alloreactive clones was traced back to unstimulated subsets.

Using immunoSEQ multiplex PCR, the repertoire was profiled, and TCRdb retains in-frame clones only, with some absent. This sample has some 120,000 clones, with roughly 94% found just once. This TCR derives from a human donor in good health. Sequences were obtained from non-Treg CD4+ T cells sorted from blood.

This CDR3 is CASRTGGTEAFF. Written as DNA, the CDR3 is TGTGCCAGCAGGACAGGGGGCACTGAAGCTTTCTTT. V usage is TRBV27 and J usage is TRBJ1-1, with TRBD1 matching 9 bases. Germline CDR1 MNHEY, CDR2 SMNVEV (reference sequence). The length of the CDR3 is 12 residues. J gave up 4 bases and V 6 bases, and 0 bases lay outside the gene matches.